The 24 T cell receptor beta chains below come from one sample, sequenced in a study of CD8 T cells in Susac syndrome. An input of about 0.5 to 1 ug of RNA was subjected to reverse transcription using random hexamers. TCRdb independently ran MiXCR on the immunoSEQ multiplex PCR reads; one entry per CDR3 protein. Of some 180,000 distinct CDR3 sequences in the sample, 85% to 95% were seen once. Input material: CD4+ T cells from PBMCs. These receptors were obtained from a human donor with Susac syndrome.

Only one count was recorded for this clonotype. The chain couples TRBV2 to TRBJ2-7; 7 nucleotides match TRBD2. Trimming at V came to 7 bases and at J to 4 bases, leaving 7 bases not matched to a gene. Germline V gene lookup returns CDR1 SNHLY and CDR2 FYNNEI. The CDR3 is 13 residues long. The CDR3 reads CASMSVGRYEQYF. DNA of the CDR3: TGTGCCAGCATGTCCGTCGGGAGGTACGAGCAGTACTTC.

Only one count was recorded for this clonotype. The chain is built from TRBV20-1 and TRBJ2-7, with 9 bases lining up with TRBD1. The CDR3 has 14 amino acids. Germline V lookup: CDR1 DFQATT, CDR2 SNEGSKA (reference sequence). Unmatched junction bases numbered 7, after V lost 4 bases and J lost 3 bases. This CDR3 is CSATRTGAFYEQYF. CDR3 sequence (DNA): TGCAGTGCTACACGGACAGGGGCTTTCTACGAGCAGTACTTC.

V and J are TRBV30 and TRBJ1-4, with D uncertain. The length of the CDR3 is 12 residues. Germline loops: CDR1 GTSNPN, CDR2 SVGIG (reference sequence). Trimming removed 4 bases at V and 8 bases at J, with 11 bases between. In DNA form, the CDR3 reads TGTGCCTGGACCAGTACGGGCGAAAAACTGTTTTTT. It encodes CAWTSTGEKLFF.

The DNA of the CDR3 is TGTGCCAGCAGCTTGCGATCAGGGGAGACCCAGTACTTC. Its translation: CASSLRSGETQYF. This rearrangement joins TRBV5-4 to TRBJ2-5; D possibly corresponds to TRBD1 (5 bases). The CDR3 runs 13 residues. V shed 1 base and J shed 5 bases, with 9 bases lying between them. Per germline, CDR1 SGHNT and CDR2 YYREEE (reference sequence).

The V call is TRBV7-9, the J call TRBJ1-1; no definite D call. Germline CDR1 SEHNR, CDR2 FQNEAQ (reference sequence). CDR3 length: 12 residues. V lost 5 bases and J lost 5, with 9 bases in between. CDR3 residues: CASSPLTTEAFF. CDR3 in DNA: TGTGCCAGCAGCCCATTGACAACTGAAGCTTTCTTT.

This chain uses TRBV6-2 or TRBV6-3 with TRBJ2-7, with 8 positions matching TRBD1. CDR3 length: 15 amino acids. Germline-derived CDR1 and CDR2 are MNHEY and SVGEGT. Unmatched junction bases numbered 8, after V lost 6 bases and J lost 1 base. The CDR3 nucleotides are TGTGCCAGCAGCCACCCCGGGACAGGATCCTACGAGCAGTACTTC. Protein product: CASSHPGTGSYEQYF.

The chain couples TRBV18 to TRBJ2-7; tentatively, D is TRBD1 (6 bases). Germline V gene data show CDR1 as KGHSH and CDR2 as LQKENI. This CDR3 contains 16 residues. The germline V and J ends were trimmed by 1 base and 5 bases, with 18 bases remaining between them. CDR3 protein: CASSPRSAGKGDEQYF. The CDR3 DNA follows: TGTGCCAGCTCACCACGGTCTGCAGGGAAGGGGGACGAGCAGTACTTC.

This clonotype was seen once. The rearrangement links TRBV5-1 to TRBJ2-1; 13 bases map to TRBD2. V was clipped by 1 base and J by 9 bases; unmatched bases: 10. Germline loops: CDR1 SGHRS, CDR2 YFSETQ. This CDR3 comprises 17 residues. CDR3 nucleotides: TGCGCCAGCAGCTTGCATCCCGGGACTAGCGGGATCGGTGAGCAGTTCTTC. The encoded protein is CASSLHPGTSGIGEQFF.

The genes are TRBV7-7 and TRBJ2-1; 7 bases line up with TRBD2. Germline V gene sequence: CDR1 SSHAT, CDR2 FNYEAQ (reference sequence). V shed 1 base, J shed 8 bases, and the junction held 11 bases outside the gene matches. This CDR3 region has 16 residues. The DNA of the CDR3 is TGTGCCAGCAGCTTAGATCGACTAGCCGGGAAGGATGAGCAGTTCTTC. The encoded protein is CASSLDRLAGKDEQFF.

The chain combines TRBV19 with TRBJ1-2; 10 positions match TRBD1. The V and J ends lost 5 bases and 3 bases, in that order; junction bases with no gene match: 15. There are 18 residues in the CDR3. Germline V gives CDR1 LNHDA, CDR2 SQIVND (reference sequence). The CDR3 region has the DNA TGTGCCAGTAGTCCCACCAGGACAGGGGGACGGCAGGACTATGGCTACACCTTC. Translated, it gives CASSPTRTGGRQDYGYTF.

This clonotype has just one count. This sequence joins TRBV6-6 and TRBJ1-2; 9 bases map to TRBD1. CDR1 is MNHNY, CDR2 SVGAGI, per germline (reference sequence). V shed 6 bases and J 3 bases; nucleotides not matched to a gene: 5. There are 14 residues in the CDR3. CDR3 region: CASRGQGVHYGYTF. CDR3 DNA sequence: TGTGCCAGCAGGGGACAGGGAGTTCACTATGGCTACACCTTC.

CDR3 loop: CASSHKGYTF. CDR3 coding DNA: TGCGCCAGCAGTCATAAAGGCTACACCTTC. The J gene is TRBJ1-2, the V gene TRBV23-1; no definite D call. TRBV23-1 has ORF status, its function being uncertain. The CDR3 covers 10 residues. V lost 3 bases and J lost 8, with 4 bases in between.

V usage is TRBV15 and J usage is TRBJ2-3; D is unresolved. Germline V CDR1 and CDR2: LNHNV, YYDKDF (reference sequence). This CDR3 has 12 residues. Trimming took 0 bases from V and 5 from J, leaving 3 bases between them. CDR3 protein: CATSRDEDTQYF. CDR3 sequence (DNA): TGTGCCACCAGCAGAGATGAAGATACGCAGTATTTT.

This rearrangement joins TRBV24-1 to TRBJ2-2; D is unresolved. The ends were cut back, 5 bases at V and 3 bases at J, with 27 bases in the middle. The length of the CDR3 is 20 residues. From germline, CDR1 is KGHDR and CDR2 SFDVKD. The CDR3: CATSGAQVGSSKTDTGELFF. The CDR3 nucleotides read TGTGCCACCAGTGGTGCCCAGGTCGGCTCATCAAAGACGGACACCGGGGAGCTGTTTTTT.

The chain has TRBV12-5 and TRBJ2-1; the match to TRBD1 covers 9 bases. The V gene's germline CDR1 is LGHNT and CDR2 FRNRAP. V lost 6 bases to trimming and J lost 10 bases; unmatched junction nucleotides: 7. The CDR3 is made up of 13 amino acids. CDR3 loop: CASGTTGGAEQFF. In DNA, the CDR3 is TGTGCTAGTGGAACAACAGGGGGCGCCGAGCAGTTCTTC.

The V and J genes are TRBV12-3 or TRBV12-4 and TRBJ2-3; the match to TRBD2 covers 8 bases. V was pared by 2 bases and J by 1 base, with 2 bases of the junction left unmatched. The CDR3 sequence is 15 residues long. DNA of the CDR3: TGTGCCAGCAGTTTATCGACTAGCGGCACAGATACGCAGTATTTT. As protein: CASSLSTSGTDTQYF.

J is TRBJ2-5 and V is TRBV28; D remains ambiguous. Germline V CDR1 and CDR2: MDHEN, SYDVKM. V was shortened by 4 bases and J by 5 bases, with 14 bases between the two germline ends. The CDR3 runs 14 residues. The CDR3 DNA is TGTGCCAGCAGTTATGCCGGCGGTAGGGAGACCCAGTACTTC. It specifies CASSYAGGRETQYF.

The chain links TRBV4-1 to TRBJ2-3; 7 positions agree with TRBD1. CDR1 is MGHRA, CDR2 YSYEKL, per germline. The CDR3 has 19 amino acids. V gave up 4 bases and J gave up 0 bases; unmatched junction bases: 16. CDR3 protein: CASSRHIYQGQHSTDTQYF. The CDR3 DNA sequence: TGCGCCAGCAGCCGACACATCTACCAGGGACAGCATAGCACAGATACGCAGTATTTT.

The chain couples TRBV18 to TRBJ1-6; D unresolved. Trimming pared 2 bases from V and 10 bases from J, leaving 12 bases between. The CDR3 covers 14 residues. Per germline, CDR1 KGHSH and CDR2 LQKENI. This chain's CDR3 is CASSPTKMDSPLHF. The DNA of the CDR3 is TGTGCCAGCTCACCAACGAAAATGGACTCACCCCTCCACTTT.

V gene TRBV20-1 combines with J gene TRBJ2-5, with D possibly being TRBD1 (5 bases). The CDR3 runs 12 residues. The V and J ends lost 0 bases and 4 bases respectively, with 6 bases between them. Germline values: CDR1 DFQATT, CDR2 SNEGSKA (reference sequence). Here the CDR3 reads CSARDGAETQYF. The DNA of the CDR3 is TGCAGTGCTAGAGATGGGGCAGAGACCCAGTACTTC.

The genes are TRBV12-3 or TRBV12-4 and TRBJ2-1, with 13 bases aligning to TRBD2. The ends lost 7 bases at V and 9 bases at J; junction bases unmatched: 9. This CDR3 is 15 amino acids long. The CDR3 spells CASTPTGLAGAEQFF. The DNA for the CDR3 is TGTGCCAGCACGCCAACAGGACTAGCGGGAGCTGAGCAGTTCTTC.

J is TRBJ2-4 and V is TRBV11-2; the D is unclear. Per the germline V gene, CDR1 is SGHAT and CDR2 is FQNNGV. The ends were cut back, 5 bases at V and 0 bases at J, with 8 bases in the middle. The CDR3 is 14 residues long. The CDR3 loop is CASSPQVAKNIQYF. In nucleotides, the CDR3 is TGTGCCAGCAGCCCCCAAGTAGCCAAAAACATTCAGTACTTC.

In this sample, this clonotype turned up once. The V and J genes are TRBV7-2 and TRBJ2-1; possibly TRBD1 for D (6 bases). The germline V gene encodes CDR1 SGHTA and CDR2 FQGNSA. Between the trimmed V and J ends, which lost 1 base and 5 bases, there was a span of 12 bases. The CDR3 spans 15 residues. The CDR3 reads CASSLGGRADNEQFF. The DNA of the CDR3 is TGTGCCAGCAGCTTAGGGGGGCGCGCAGACAATGAGCAGTTCTTC.

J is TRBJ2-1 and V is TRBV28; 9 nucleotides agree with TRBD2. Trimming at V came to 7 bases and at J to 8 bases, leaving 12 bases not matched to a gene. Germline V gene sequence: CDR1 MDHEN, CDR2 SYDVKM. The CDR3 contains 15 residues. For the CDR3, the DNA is TGTGCCAGCACGCTAGCGGGGCAGTTAGGGGATGAGCAGTTCTTC. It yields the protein CASTLAGQLGDEQFF.